The 16 T cell receptor beta chains reported below all come from one sample, sequenced in a study of T cells in Graves' hyperthyroidism and ophthalmopathy. RNA transcripts gave rise to amplified TCR beta CDR3 regions. The HTBI primer set served for first-round RT-PCR of the TCR CDR3. In TCRdb, the multiplex PCR reads were re-called with MiXCR into one record per CDR3 protein. The table has a few hundred thousand distinct CDR3 sequences, around 45% seen once; the top ten hold roughly 8.2%. Sequencing was performed on peripheral blood or thyroid tissue (not recorded which). The origin of the receptors is a woman aged 18-29 years with Graves' hyperthyroidism.

V and J are TRBV7-9 and TRBJ1-6; no clear D. CDR1 and CDR2 from the germline V gene are SEHNR and FQNEAQ (reference sequence). The V end lost 5 bases, the J end lost 14 bases, and 16 bases lay between the germline ends. The CDR3 runs to 13 residues. The CDR3 sequence: CASSPSGRSSLHF. CDR3 coding DNA: TGTGCCAGCAGCCCGAGCGGGAGGTCATCCCTCCACTTT.

CDR3 sequence reads: CSASPLAGVTDTQYF. CDR3 DNA sequence: TGCAGTGCTAGCCCCCTAGCGGGAGTCACAGATACGCAGTATTTT. The chain employs TRBV20-1 and TRBJ2-3, with 10 bases lining up with TRBD2. CDR1 and CDR2 (germline): DFQATT, SNEGSKA (reference sequence). The CDR3 has 15 residues. J was trimmed by 2 bases and V by 3 bases; bases with no gene match: 5.

There are a few counts of this clonotype. The chain carries TRBV7-9 and TRBJ2-1; 11 nucleotides match TRBD2. This CDR3 comprises 16 residues. The V and J ends lost 9 bases and 3 bases, in that order; junction bases with no gene match: 10. The germline gives CDR1 SEHNR, CDR2 FQNEAQ (reference sequence). The CDR3 loop is CASSIATSGVYNEQFF. CDR3 nucleotide sequence: TGTGCCAGTAGTATAGCGACTAGCGGGGTCTACAATGAGCAGTTCTTC.

This clonotype was detected only once. V gene TRBV12-5 combines with J gene TRBJ2-7; TRBD1 agrees at 7 bases. Germline values: CDR1 LGHNT, CDR2 FRNRAP. V lost 6 bases and J lost 7; bases outside the gene matches: 6. The CDR3 extends over 12 amino acids. CDR3 protein: CASGAGGGEQYF. The CDR3 coding sequence is TGTGCTAGTGGGGCAGGGGGTGGTGAGCAGTACTTC.

V gene TRBV20-1 combines with J gene TRBJ2-7; no clear D gene. The germline V gene has CDR1 DFQATT and CDR2 SNEGSKA (reference sequence). This CDR3 is 14 amino acids long. The V end lost 8 bases, the J end lost 0 bases, and 17 bases lay between the germline ends. CDR3 in DNA: TGCAGTTACCATCGACGGAACAGCTCCTACGAGCAGTACTTC. This sequence encodes CSYHRRNSSYEQYF.

The chain recombines TRBV9 with TRBJ2-6; TRBD1 matches at 8 bases. V lost 4 bases and J lost 2; bases outside the gene matches: 14. Germline assignment: CDR1 SGDLS and CDR2 YYNGEE. This CDR3 comprises 19 residues. CDR3 DNA sequence: TGTGCCAGCAGCCCGAGGGGGGACAGGTTTTTGACTGGGGCCAACGTCCTGACTTTC. This codes for CASSPRGDRFLTGANVLTF.

The genes are TRBV7-9 and TRBJ2-2; 8 bases match TRBD2. Germline CDR1 SEHNR, CDR2 FQNEAQ (reference sequence). The CDR3 sequence is 15 residues long. The J segment lost 6 bases and the V segment lost 4 bases, leaving 7 bases of the junction unmatched. The CDR3 region has the DNA TGTGCCAGCAGCTCGGGACTAGATGTGGCCGGGGAGCTGTTTTTT. This translates into CASSSGLDVAGELFF.

This clonotype was seen at least ten times. This chain connects TRBV6-5 to TRBJ1-2, with D perhaps matching TRBD1 (5 bases). This CDR3 comprises 15 residues. Germline loops: CDR1 MNHEY, CDR2 SVGAGI. V lost 2 bases and J 1 base, leaving 11 bases between the germline ends. CDR3 DNA: TGTGCCAGCAGTTACACGGCAGGGAATAACTATGGCTACACCTTC. Residues: CASSYTAGNNYGYTF.

This clonotype was detected a few times. V gene TRBV29-1 combines with J gene TRBJ2-1; D possibly uses TRBD1 or TRBD2 (5 bases each). V was clipped by 4 bases and J by 0 bases, with 7 bases between them. This CDR3 region has 13 residues. CDR1 is SQVTM, CDR2 ANQGSEA, per germline. The CDR3 spells CSVGGSSYNEQFF. CDR3 nucleotides: TGCAGCGTTGGGGGGAGCTCCTACAATGAGCAGTTCTTC.

In this sample, this clonotype turned up many times. The genes are TRBV20-1 and TRBJ2-7; D tentatively reads TRBD1 or TRBD2 (5 bases each). Germline V gene data show CDR1 as DFQATT and CDR2 as SNEGSKA (reference sequence). V was trimmed by 3 bases and J by 8 bases, leaving 23 bases between them. The CDR3 covers 15 residues. CDR3 sequence: CSASDSGTPSFKQYF. CDR3 in DNA: TGCAGTGCTAGCGACTCCGGGACCCCGAGCTTCAAGCAGTACTTC.

The chain recombines TRBV7-2 with TRBJ2-5; 12 bases are a match to TRBD2. Germline-derived CDR1 and CDR2 are SGHTA and FQGNSA. The CDR3 loop spans 17 amino acids. The V segment lost 5 bases and the J segment 0 bases; nucleotides outside the gene matches: 7. The CDR3 sequence is CASSETGTSGYQETQYF. CDR3 nucleotide sequence: TGTGCCAGCAGCGAAACGGGGACTAGCGGGTACCAAGAGACCCAGTACTTC.

This clonotype turned up a few times. Given the absence of the conserved phenylalanine or tryptophan at the CDR3 end, a read error is likely. No DNA is shown, since the ends of the CDR3 on it are uncertain; the CDR3 is the one TCRdb lists. The rearrangement links TRBV6-2 or TRBV6-3 to TRBJ2-5; the D segment call TRBD1 is taken from the table without a DNA check. Germline values: CDR1 MNHEY, CDR2 SVGEGT. The CDR3 length is 10 residues, termini included. CDR3 protein: CASKRGKVDT.

The chain uses TRBV9 and TRBJ2-2, with 7 bases that match TRBD1. Trimming took 3 bases from V and 5 from J; bases not matched to a gene: 10. The germline CDR1 and CDR2 sequences are SGDLS and YYNGEE. The CDR3 totals 16 residues. CDR3 sequence reads: CASSATKMTGTGELFF. The CDR3 DNA follows: TGTGCCAGCAGCGCGACCAAGATGACAGGGACCGGGGAGCTGTTTTTT.

This clonotype was found a few times. This sequence joins TRBV10-3 and TRBJ2-1; 12 bases are shared with TRBD2. CDR1 ENHRY and CDR2 SYGVKD come from the germline V gene. CDR3 length: 15 residues. V lost 5 bases and J lost 5; bases outside the gene matches: 4. For the CDR3, the DNA is TGTGCCATCAGTTTACTAGCGGGAGGTCACAATGAGCAGTTCTTC. This gives the protein CAISLLAGGHNEQFF.

Worth noting for this clonotype: A single base separates this from a much larger clone, so it may be a read error. The chain links TRBV5-1 to TRBJ1-4; 7 positions agree with TRBD1. The CDR3 is 15 amino acids. The V gene's germline CDR1 is SGHRS and CDR2 YFSETQ. The trim removed 5 bases at V and 4 bases at J, leaving 8 bases unmatched. The CDR3 DNA is TGCGCCAGCAGGACGGCAGGGGGGAGTAATGAAAAACTGTTTTTT. Translating it yields CASRTAGGSNEKLFF. Full variable domain (outside the CDR3, taken from reference TRBV5-1 and TRBJ1-4): KAGVTQTPRYLIKTRGQQVTLSCSPISGHRSVSWYQQTPGQGLQFLFEYFSETQRNKGNFPGRFSGRQFSNSRSEMNVSTLELGDSALYLCASRTAGGSNEKLFFGSGTQLSVL.

This clonotype was picked up many times. The rearrangement links TRBV20-1 to TRBJ1-5; D ambiguous. Germline loops: CDR1 DFQATT, CDR2 SNEGSKA (reference sequence). Trimming cost V 7 bases and J 0 bases, with 10 bases left between them. The CDR3 has 13 residues. CDR3 bases: TGCAGTGTAGTGGACCATAGCAATCAGCCCCAGCATTTT. Translated: CSVVDHSNQPQHF.